This TCR beta chain was documented in a study of T cells in localized non-small cell lung cancer. Study-wide findings and caveats: Highest T cell clonality was seen in uninvolved adjacent lung, surpassing that measured in tumor. Higher blood T cell density tracked longer overall survival. Owing to sequencing of a solitary tumor region, heterogeneity cannot be discounted.

This CDR3 contains 8 residues. CDR1 LGHDT and CDR2 YNNKEL come from the germline V gene (reference sequence). V lost 11 bases and J lost 4, with 3 bases in between. Of note for this clone: Its matching antigen is unknown.

Profiling relied on immunoSEQ multiplex PCR, and the TCRdb table lists in-frame clones only, not all of them. This sample has approximately 64,000 clones, with under 90% found just once. Source: peripheral blood, taken before any cancer treatment. The TCR sequence derives from a woman aged 40-75 years with stage I lung adenocarcinoma. The chain links TRBV3-1 (or the pseudogene TRBV3-2) to TRBJ2-7; D remains unclear. CDR3 protein: CAGYEQYF. The CDR3 bases are TGTGCCGGGTACGAGCAGTACTTC.